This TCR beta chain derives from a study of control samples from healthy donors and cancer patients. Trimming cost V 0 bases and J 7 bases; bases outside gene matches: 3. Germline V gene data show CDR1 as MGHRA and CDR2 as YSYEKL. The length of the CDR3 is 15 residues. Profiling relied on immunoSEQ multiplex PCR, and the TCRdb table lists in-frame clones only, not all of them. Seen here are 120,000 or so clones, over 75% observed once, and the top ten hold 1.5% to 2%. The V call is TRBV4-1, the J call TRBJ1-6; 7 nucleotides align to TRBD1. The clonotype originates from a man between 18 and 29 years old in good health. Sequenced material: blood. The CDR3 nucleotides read TGCGCCAGCAGCCAAGACCAGGGGGGAAATTCACCCCTCCACTTT. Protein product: CASSQDQGGNSPLHF.